This is a list of T cell receptor beta chains from one sample in a study of early T cells in non-severe SARS-CoV-2 infection. Each CDR3 protein is one row after TCRdb ran MiXCR on the 5' RACE reads. The sample shows some 41,000 distinct CDR3 sequences, about 23% of them seen only once. Sequenced material: whole blood, taken at baseline. Receptors were obtained from an adult who was a healthcare worker with PCR-confirmed SARS-CoV-2 infection or an uninfected control (not recorded which). Both conserved end residues are part of each CDR3. D genes are given only for firm matches. For some rows the clone size is stated as once, few or many, or as a class when expanded; others skip it.

clone size | J gene | V gene | D gene | CDR3 DNA | CDR3 protein
- | TRBJ2-7 | TRBV7-8 | - | TGTGCCAGCAGCTCCGGACGCGGCTACGAGCAGTACTTC | CASSSGRGYEQYF
- | TRBJ2-7 | TRBV4-3 | TRBD2 | TGCGCCAGCAGCCATCGGACTAGCGGAAAATACGAGCAGTACTTC | CASSHRTSGKYEQYF
few | TRBJ1-1 | TRBV7-6 | - | TGTGCCAGCAGATCCTTTGACAGGCCAGAAGCTTTCTTT | CASRSFDRPEAFF
few | TRBJ2-2 | TRBV5-1 | - | TGCGCCAGCAGCTTGGTTTTGTCCGGGGAGCTGTTTTTT | CASSLVLSGELFF
many | TRBJ1-2 | TRBV30 | TRBD1 | TGTGCCTGGAGTCCTCCCGACAGGGGCTGGGACGGCTACACCTTC | CAWSPPDRGWDGYTF
- | TRBJ1-1 | TRBV30 | - | TGTGCCTGGAGTGTCACACAGGGAGAAGGGGGTGAAGCTTTCTTT | CAWSVTQGEGGEAFF
- | TRBJ2-7 | TRBV4-1 | TRBD1 | TGCGCCAGCAGCCAAGGGGGACAGGGGGTTGACGAGCAGTACTTC | CASSQGGQGVDEQYF
- | TRBJ1-3 | TRBV29-1 | - | TGCAGCGTTGAAGGGATAGCAGCTGGAAACACCATATATTTT | CSVEGIAAGNTIYF
- | TRBJ2-7 | TRBV10-3 | TRBD2 | TGTGCCATCAGTCCGGGACTAACCTACGAGCAGTACTTC | CAISPGLTYEQYF
- | TRBJ2-1 | TRBV2 | TRBD2 | TGTGCCAGCAGTTCCGCCGGGGAGGGACTAGCGGGGGGGCGGAATGAGCAGTTCTTC | CASSSAGEGLAGGRNEQFF
- | TRBJ2-2 | TRBV6-1 | - | TGTGCCAGCAATTCCGGGGGGAACACCGGGGAGCTGTTTTTT | CASNSGGNTGELFF
- | TRBJ2-3 | TRBV6-1 | - | TGTGCCGCAAGTGGTTTTGCTAGCACAGATACGCAGTATTTT | CAASGFASTDTQYF
few | TRBJ1-4 | TRBV5-3 | TRBD1 | TGTGCCAGAAGTACGGACAGGGCAAAACTGTTTTTT | CARSTDRAKLFF
few | TRBJ2-5 | TRBV6-2/TRBV6-3 | - | TGTGCCACTTCCAGGGGACGTCAAGAGACCCAGTACTTC | CATSRGRQETQYF
- | TRBJ2-1 | TRBV24-1 | - | TGTGCCACCAGTGATCCCGGGGGGCTGGATGAGCAGTTCTTC | CATSDPGGLDEQFF
few | TRBJ2-3 | TRBV24-1 | - | TGTGCCACCAGTGATGTAAACACAGATACGCAGTATTTT | CATSDVNTDTQYF
many | TRBJ2-3 | TRBV11-2 | - | TGTGCCAGCAGCTCCGGCGTGGTGACAGATACGCAGTATTTT | CASSSGVVTDTQYF
few | TRBJ1-5 | TRBV6-1 | - | TGTGCCAGCAGTGAAGCGCCAGGGTGGAGCAATCAGCCCCAGCATTTT | CASSEAPGWSNQPQHF
many | TRBJ2-3 | TRBV29-1 | TRBD2 | TGCAGCGTTGATAGCGGGGCCTACCGCGGCGCAGATACGCAGTATTTT | CSVDSGAYRGADTQYF
- | TRBJ2-2 | TRBV5-1 | TRBD1 | TGCGCCAGCAGGACAGGGCAAACCGGGGAGCTGTTTTTT | CASRTGQTGELFF
few | TRBJ1-2 | TRBV6-2/TRBV6-3 | - | TGTGCCAGCATGGAGACCGGGACGGCCTATGGCTACACCTTC | CASMETGTAYGYTF
few | TRBJ2-5 | TRBV5-1 | TRBD1 | TGCGCCAGCAGTCGACAGGGGGTAGAAGAGACCCAGTACTTC | CASSRQGVEETQYF
- | TRBJ2-1 | TRBV4-3 | TRBD2 | TGCGCCAGCAGCCAAGGGGACTATGCCGAGCAGTTCTTC | CASSQGDYAEQFF
- | TRBJ2-3 | TRBV7-9 | - | TGTGCCAGCAGCGACGGGGGAGACACAGATACGCAGTATTTT | CASSDGGDTDTQYF
few | TRBJ1-5 | TRBV7-9 | - | TGTGCCAGCAGTCAGATCGGGCCTCCCCTTTCGGGCAATCAGCCCCAGCATTTT | CASSQIGPPLSGNQPQHF
- | TRBJ2-1 | TRBV7-6 | TRBD1 | TGTGCCAGCAGCTTAGTGGACAGGGGAGGTGAGCAGTTCTTC | CASSLVDRGGEQFF
many | TRBJ1-3 | TRBV7-9 | - | TGTGCCAGCAGCCTAAGGGCGTCTGGAAACACCATATATTTT | CASSLRASGNTIYF
- | TRBJ2-1 | TRBV29-1 | - | TGCAGCGCCGCCCCCAACAATGAGCAGTTCTTC | CSAAPNNEQFF
few | TRBJ1-2 | TRBV6-2/TRBV6-3 | - | TGTGCCAGCAGCCCTCTCAACGACAGGAGAGGCTACACCTTC | CASSPLNDRRGYTF
- | TRBJ2-2 | TRBV2 | TRBD1 | TGTGCCAGCAGTGTGGAACAGGGGACCACCGGGGAGCTGTTTTTT | CASSVEQGTTGELFF
- | TRBJ2-1 | TRBV2 | - | TGTGCCAGCAGAGCGAGGGGGGCAGACTACAATGAGCAGTTCTTC | CASRARGADYNEQFF
few | TRBJ2-7 | TRBV5-1 | TRBD1 | TGCGCCAGCAGCTTGCGGACAGGGGGCGAATACGAGCAGTACTTC | CASSLRTGGEYEQYF
- | TRBJ2-1 | TRBV7-2 | TRBD2 | TGTGCCAGCAGCCAAGAGACTAGCGGGGGGTACAATGAGCAGTTCTTC | CASSQETSGGYNEQFF
few | TRBJ2-3 | TRBV16 | - | TGTGCCAGCAGCCAATCGTGGGGGACAGATACGCAGTATTTT | CASSQSWGTDTQYF
few | TRBJ1-1 | TRBV7-9 | - | TGTGCCAGCAGCGCAGACGTTTCAGGAAGGGCTTTCTTT | CASSADVSGRAFF
few | TRBJ1-1 | TRBV6-6 | - | TGTGCCAGCAGCTTAGGCCCGAACACTGAAGCTTTCTTT | CASSLGPNTEAFF
- | TRBJ1-4 | TRBV12-3/TRBV12-4 | TRBD1 | TGTGCCAGCAGTCAGGGGACAGCTGCAACTAATGAAAAACTGTTTTTT | CASSQGTAATNEKLFF
- | TRBJ1-6 | TRBV20-1 | - | TGCAGTGCTACCCAGGTTGGGAATTCACCCCTCCACTTT | CSATQVGNSPLHF
- | TRBJ2-6 | TRBV3-1 | - | TGTGCCACCCTGCCCCCCGGGGCCAACGTCCTGACTTTC | CATLPPGANVLTF
- | TRBJ2-3 | TRBV11-2 | - | TGTGCCAGCAGCCCCCGGCGCACAGATACGCAGTATTTT | CASSPRRTDTQYF
once | TRBJ2-3 | TRBV6-1 | TRBD2 | TGTGCCAGCAGAGTTACCGGGGGGGCGGATACGCAGTATTTT | CASRVTGGADTQYF
- | TRBJ1-1 | TRBV7-3 | - | TGTGCCAGCAGCGCGGACAGCCAAAACACTGAAGCTTTCTTT | CASSADSQNTEAFF
few | TRBJ2-7 | TRBV5-1 | - | TGCGCCAGCAGCAGGGACGGCTCCTACGAGCAGTACTTC | CASSRDGSYEQYF
few | TRBJ1-4 | TRBV14 | TRBD1 | TGTGCCAGCAGCCAAGAGTGGAGGAACAGGGGAAATGAAAAACTGTTTTTT | CASSQEWRNRGNEKLFF
- | TRBJ2-6 | TRBV11-3 | - | TGTGCCAGCAGCACCGACAGCTCTGGGGCCAACGTCCTGACTTTC | CASSTDSSGANVLTF
- | TRBJ2-2 | TRBV6-1 | - | TGTGCCAGCAGTGGAAACAGGGCCGGGGAGCTGTTTTTT | CASSGNRAGELFF
few | TRBJ1-2 | TRBV20-1 | - | TGCAGTGCTAGAGAACAGCCAACTAATGGCTACACCTTC | CSAREQPTNGYTF
few | TRBJ2-1 | TRBV12-3/TRBV12-4 | - | TGTGCCAGCAGAGGGGACTGGTTCGATGAGCAGTTCTTC | CASRGDWFDEQFF
- | TRBJ2-3 | TRBV10-3 | TRBD1 | TGTGCCATCAGAAGGGACAGGGGTCAGGCAGATACGCAGTATTTT | CAIRRDRGQADTQYF
- | TRBJ2-1 | TRBV6-2/TRBV6-3 | - | TGTGCCAGCAGTTACGGCGGGGTTCCGGTTAATGAGCAGTTCTTC | CASSYGGVPVNEQFF
- | TRBJ1-2 | TRBV27 | - | TGTGCCAGCAGTTTATTGCCGGCACACCTCTATGGCTACACCTTC | CASSLLPAHLYGYTF
once | TRBJ2-1 | TRBV27 | - | TGTGCCAGCAGTTTATCTAGCGCGGTCAATGAGCAGTTCTTC | CASSLSSAVNEQFF
- | TRBJ2-7 | TRBV7-9 | TRBD1 | TGTGCCAGCAGCTTCCCGGGACAGGGTCTCTACGAGCAGTACTTC | CASSFPGQGLYEQYF
many | TRBJ1-3 | TRBV5-8 | - | TGTGCCAGCAGCTTGGAACTAGGGTTCTCTGGAAACACCATATATTTT | CASSLELGFSGNTIYF
few | TRBJ2-1 | TRBV19 | TRBD2 | TGTGCCAGTAGTTCGGGGAGCGGGGGGGCCCTATACAATGAGCAGTTCTTC | CASSSGSGGALYNEQFF